The source of this TCR beta chain is a study of blood T cell repertoires in COVID-19. Study-wide background: COVID-19 samples from acute and convalescent phases originated in the United States, Italy and Spain. Sample material is recorded as cDNA or gDNA derived from T cells, B-cell-depleted T cells, or PBMCs.

The V segment lost 10 bases and the J segment 7 bases; nucleotides outside the gene matches: 11. Germline CDR1 reads MNHNY; CDR2 reads SVGAGI (reference sequence). CDR3 length: 14 residues. Original processing methods: Estimation of nucleated cell counts relied on the amplification of reference gene primers. The method was immunoSEQ multiplex PCR; TCRdb's version includes in-frame clones alone and lacks a portion of them. The V and J calls and clone size come from that table; D and trimming were worked out from the DNA. Here the sample spans about 110,000 clones, 84% being singletons. This clonotype was sampled from a woman of 80 years or more with active or convalescent COVID-19. The sample consisted of peripheral blood. The chain recombines TRBV6-6 with TRBJ2-1, with 9 bases that match TRBD2. For the CDR3, the DNA is TGTGCCACCTCTCAAGCGGGAGGACTAAATGAGCAGTTCTTC. Its translation: CATSQAGGLNEQFF.